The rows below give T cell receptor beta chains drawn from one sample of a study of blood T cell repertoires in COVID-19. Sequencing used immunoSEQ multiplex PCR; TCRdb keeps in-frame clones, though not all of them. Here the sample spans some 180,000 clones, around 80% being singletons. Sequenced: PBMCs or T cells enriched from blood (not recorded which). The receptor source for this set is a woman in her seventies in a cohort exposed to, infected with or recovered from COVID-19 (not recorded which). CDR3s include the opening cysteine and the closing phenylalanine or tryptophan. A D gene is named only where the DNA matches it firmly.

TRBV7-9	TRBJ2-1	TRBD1	CASSPRTGIYNEQFF
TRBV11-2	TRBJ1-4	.	CASSTGNEKLFF
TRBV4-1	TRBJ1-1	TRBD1	CASSSTGTGGTEAFF
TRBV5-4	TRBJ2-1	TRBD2	CASSLGLASNEQFF
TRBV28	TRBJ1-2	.	CASGEPQGTYGYTF
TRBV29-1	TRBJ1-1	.	CSVGQLRGTEAFF
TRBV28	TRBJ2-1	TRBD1	CASSLSRTGEQFF
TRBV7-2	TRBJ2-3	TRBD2	CASSSRLASDTQYF
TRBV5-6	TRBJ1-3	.	CASTPRGSGNTIYF
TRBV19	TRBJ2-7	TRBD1	CASSPKDRGLGEQYF
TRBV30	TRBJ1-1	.	CAWSRGEYTEAFF
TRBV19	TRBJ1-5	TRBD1	CASSWDSDQPQHF
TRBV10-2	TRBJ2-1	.	CAIRSAASSYNEQFF
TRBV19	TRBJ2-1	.	CASSIAPGVTLQGKFF
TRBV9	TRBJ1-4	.	CASSEGFNEKLFF
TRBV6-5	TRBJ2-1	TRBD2	CASRTSSGHNEQFF
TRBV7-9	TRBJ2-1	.	CASSLQGQGDEQFF
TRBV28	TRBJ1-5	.	CASTYINQPQHF
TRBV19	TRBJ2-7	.	CASSMKTGSEQYF
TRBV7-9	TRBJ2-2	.	CASSPFGIQNTGELFF
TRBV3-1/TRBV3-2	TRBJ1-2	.	CASSQESGGAYYGYTF
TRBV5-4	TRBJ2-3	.	CASSLQLAALDTQYF
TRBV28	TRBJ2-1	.	CASSFYGRENEQFF
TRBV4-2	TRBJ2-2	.	CASSPDISNTGELFF
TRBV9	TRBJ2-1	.	CASSVAPGDPYNEQFF
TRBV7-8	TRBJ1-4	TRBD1	CASSFYRGRGEKLFF
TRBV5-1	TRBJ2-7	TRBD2	CASSLGRNSGSYEQYF
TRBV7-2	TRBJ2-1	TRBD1	CASSLAQGQGQNEQFF
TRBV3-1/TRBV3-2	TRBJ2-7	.	CASSQGSSAEQYF
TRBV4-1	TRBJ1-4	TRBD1	CASSPSDRGRWNEKLFF
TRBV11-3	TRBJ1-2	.	CASSDALRAPYGYTF
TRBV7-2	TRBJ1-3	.	CASSFQGTISGNTIYF
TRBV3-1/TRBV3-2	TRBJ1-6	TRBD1	CASSRGQGYSPLHF
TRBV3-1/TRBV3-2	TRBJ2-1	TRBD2	CASRLLAGAFNEQFF
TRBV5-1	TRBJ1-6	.	CASSSGGQSRDSPLHF
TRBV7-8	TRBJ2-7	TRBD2	CASSDRLAAVYEQYF